The 27 T cell receptor beta chains below were found in one sample sequenced in a study of T cell responses to AZD1222 COVID-19 vaccine. Only in-frame clones appear in the TCRdb table, and some are missing; sequencing was by immunoSEQ multiplex PCR. The top ten clones hold 3.3% of a sample with roughly 97,000 clones, 86% of them seen once. The material was peripheral blood, obtained 28 days after the second dose of the MenACWY control vaccine. All receptors derive from an adult who received the MenACWY meningococcal vaccine as a control.

The V and J genes are TRBV4-3 and TRBJ2-7; D might be TRBD1 or TRBD2, each matching 5 bases. Trimming took 3 bases from V and 3 from J, leaving 9 bases between them. CDR1 and CDR2 from the germline V gene are LGHNA and YSLEER. The CDR3 runs 13 residues. The CDR3 loop reads CASSQGRSYEQYF. Here the CDR3 DNA reads TGCGCCAGCAGCCAGGGACGGAGCTACGAGCAGTACTTC.

The V and J genes are TRBV4-1 and TRBJ2-4; 9 nucleotides match TRBD2. Germline CDR1 reads MGHRA; CDR2 reads YSYEKL. V lost 0 bases, J lost 1 base, and 7 bases stayed unmatched. The CDR3 has 18 residues. Here the CDR3 DNA reads TGCGCCAGCAGCCAAGAGCTGAGCGGGGGGCTGGCCAAAAACATTCAGTACTTC. Translation gives CASSQELSGGLAKNIQYF.

The rearrangement uses TRBV3-1 (or the pseudogene TRBV3-2) and TRBJ2-7, with D possibly called TRBD1 or TRBD2 (6 bases each). The V end was cut by 5 bases, the J end by 2 bases, with 19 bases between. The CDR3 has 16 amino acids. CDR1 and CDR2 from the germline V gene are LGHDT and YNNKEL (reference sequence). CDR3 region: CASSGGGSWEPYEQYF. For the CDR3, the DNA is TGTGCCAGCAGCGGAGGGGGGTCGTGGGAGCCCTACGAGCAGTACTTC.

About this clone: Other nucleotide sequences in the sample specify the same CDR3. The chain links TRBV7-3 to TRBJ1-4; 9 bases match TRBD1. Losses at the gene ends were 5 bases for V and 8 bases for J; bases not matched to a gene: 3. Germline V gene sequence: CDR1 SGHTA, CDR2 FQGTGA. CDR3 length equals 13 residues. For the CDR3, the DNA is TGTGCCAGCAGCCTTACAGGGGGCGAAAAACTGTTTTTT. Amino acid sequence: CASSLTGGEKLFF. The entire variable domain, with the rest obtained from reference TRBV7-3 and TRBJ1-4, is as follows: GAGVSQTPSNKVTEKGKYVELRCDPISGHTALYWYRQSLGQGPEFLIYFQGTGAADDSGLPNDRFFAVRPEGSVSTLKIQRTERGDSAVYLCASSLTGGEKLFFGSGTQLSVL.

The chain joins TRBV19 to TRBJ2-1, with 10 positions matching TRBD2. The V segment lost 4 bases and the J segment 3 bases; nucleotides outside the gene matches: 3. This CDR3 is 15 amino acids long. From germline, CDR1 is LNHDA and CDR2 SQIVND (reference sequence). CDR3 coding DNA: TGTGCCAGTAGTACTAGCGGGGGAGTCTACAATGAGCAGTTCTTC. Its protein is CASSTSGGVYNEQFF.

The V and J genes are TRBV3-1 (or the pseudogene TRBV3-2) and TRBJ2-7, with D maybe TRBD1 (6 bases). The CDR3 totals 12 residues. The germline V and J ends were trimmed by 5 bases and 7 bases, with 12 bases remaining between them. Germline V gene data show CDR1 as LGHDT and CDR2 as YNNKEL (reference sequence). The CDR3 here is CASSARGGEQYF. The CDR3 DNA reads TGTGCCAGCAGCGCCAGGGGCGGGGAGCAGTACTTC.

V and J are TRBV4-2 and TRBJ1-2; D gene uncertain. This CDR3 region has 14 residues. V gave up 4 bases and J gave up 4 bases, with 13 bases separating them. The germline V gene encodes CDR1 LGHNA and CDR2 YNFKEQ. CDR3 sequence (DNA): TGTGCCAGCAGCCCACGACCCGACGGCTATGGCTACACCTTC. This gives the protein CASSPRPDGYGYTF.

The chain is built from TRBV11-2 and TRBJ2-7, with 8 bases aligning to TRBD2. Germline V gives CDR1 SGHAT, CDR2 FQNNGV. The ends lost 5 bases at V and 3 bases at J; junction bases unmatched: 0. This CDR3 spans 12 amino acids. The DNA of the CDR3 is TGTGCCAGCAGCCGGGGGGGCTACGAGCAGTACTTC. Its protein is CASSRGGYEQYF.

The J gene is TRBJ2-2, the V gene TRBV14; 7 nucleotides align to TRBD2. CDR3 length: 20 amino acids. The V gene's germline CDR1 is SGHDN and CDR2 FVKESK. V dropped 0 bases and J dropped 0; count of bases not matched to a gene: 13. The CDR3 spells CASSQDLWGSGRTNTGELFF. The DNA for the CDR3 is TGTGCCAGCAGCCAAGATCTCTGGGGTAGCGGGCGGACGAACACCGGGGAGCTGTTTTTT. The full variable domain, its missing parts supplied by reference TRBV14 and TRBJ2-2, is EAGVTQFPSHSVIEKGQTVTLRCDPISGHDNLYWYRRVMGKEIKFLLHFVKESKQDESGMPNNRFLAERTGGTYSTLKVQPAELEDSGVYFCASSQDLWGSGRTNTGELFFGEGSRLTVL.

V is TRBV12-3 or TRBV12-4 and J is TRBJ1-5, with D maybe TRBD1 (5 bases). The CDR3 is 13 amino acids. V was pared by 5 bases and J by 8 bases, with 13 bases between. The CDR3, as DNA: TGTGCCAGCAGTACCGCCGGGGCGAAGCCCCAGCATTTT. This codes for CASSTAGAKPQHF.

The chain employs TRBV7-2 and TRBJ1-6; D not certain. CDR3 size: 12 residues. CDR1 and CDR2 (germline): SGHTA, FQGNSA. V was clipped by 6 bases and J by 5 bases, with 5 bases between them. For the CDR3, the DNA is TGTGCCAGCAGACAGAATAATTCACCCCTCCACTTT. This codes for CASRQNNSPLHF.

The chain couples TRBV2 to TRBJ1-3; tentatively, D is TRBD1 (5 bases). The germline V gene encodes CDR1 SNHLY and CDR2 FYNNEI. Deletions cut 9 bases from V and 2 bases from J, with 23 bases between. This CDR3 contains 17 residues. The chain's CDR3 is CASQEGPGRVAGNTIYF. The DNA of the CDR3 is TGTGCCAGTCAGGAGGGGCCCGGAAGGGTCGCTGGAAACACCATATATTTT. The entire variable domain, with the rest obtained from reference TRBV2 and TRBJ1-3, is as follows: EPEVTQTPSHQVTQMGQEVILRCVPISNHLYFYWYRQILGQKVEFLVSFYNNEISEKSEIFDDQFSVERPDGSNFTLKIRSTKLEDSAMYFCASQEGPGRVAGNTIYFGEGSWLTVV.

The V and J genes are TRBV28 and TRBJ1-4; tentative D call: TRBD1 (5 bases). The V end lost 6 bases, the J end lost 4 bases, and 12 bases lay between the germline ends. Germline CDR1 reads MDHEN; CDR2 reads SYDVKM. The CDR3 contains 14 residues. The CDR3 is CASRSDSFNEKLFF. CDR3 in DNA: TGTGCCAGCAGATCTGACAGCTTTAATGAAAAACTGTTTTTT. Variable domain in full (rest from reference TRBV28 and TRBJ1-4): DVKVTQSSRYLVKRTGEKVFLECVQDMDHENMFWYRQDPGLGLRLIYFSYDVKMKEKGDIPEGYSVSREKKERFSLILESASTNQTSMYLCASRSDSFNEKLFFGSGTQLSVL.

This sequence joins TRBV7-9 and TRBJ2-7, with D maybe TRBD2 (6 bases). The germline V and J ends were trimmed by 1 base and 4 bases, with 20 bases remaining between them. The CDR3 has 17 residues. Germline assignment: CDR1 SEHNR and CDR2 FQNEAQ (reference sequence). CDR3 nucleotide sequence: TGTGCCAGCAGCTTAGGGGGCGGAGGGCGGTTAATTTACGAGCAGTACTTC. Translated, it gives CASSLGGGGRLIYEQYF.

The chain recombines TRBV4-2 with TRBJ2-5; D possibly matches TRBD1 or TRBD2 (6 bases each). Per germline, CDR1 LGHNA and CDR2 YNFKEQ. The CDR3 extends over 16 amino acids. Between the trimmed V and J ends, which lost 1 base and 0 bases, there was a span of 12 bases. CDR3 nucleotides: TGTGCCAGCAGCCAAGCGAAGGGGGGCCACCAAGAGACCCAGTACTTC. Protein: CASSQAKGGHQETQYF.

This clone was observed a handful of times. The rearrangement links TRBV12-5 to TRBJ2-2; D is possibly TRBD1 or TRBD2 (5 bases each). Trimming pared 2 bases from V and 1 base from J, leaving 11 bases between. CDR3 length equals 16 residues. CDR1 is LGHNT and CDR2 is FRNRAP in the germline V gene. The CDR3 nucleotides are TGTGCTAGTGGTTTGATCACGGGGCAGAACACCGGGGAGCTGTTTTTT. It yields the protein CASGLITGQNTGELFF.

The gene calls are TRBV27 and TRBJ1-2; weak D call: TRBD1 (6 bases). Germline V gives CDR1 MNHEY, CDR2 SMNVEV (reference sequence). The CDR3 is 14 amino acids. V lost 5 bases and J lost 5, with 15 bases in between. CDR3 nucleotides: TGTGCCAGCAGTCCCTCTTCACAGGGTTATGGCTACACCTTC. Translation: CASSPSSQGYGYTF.

The V call is TRBV28, the J call TRBJ2-3; 10 nucleotides agree with TRBD2. Germline V gives CDR1 MDHEN, CDR2 SYDVKM. This CDR3 contains 16 residues. Trimming cost V 6 bases and J 0 bases; bases outside gene matches: 6. The CDR3 reads CASRPGLAPSTDTQYF. The DNA of the CDR3 is TGTGCCAGCAGGCCGGGACTAGCGCCCAGCACAGATACGCAGTATTTT.

This clone showed up just once. The rearrangement uses TRBV9 and TRBJ1-2; D ambiguous. CDR3 length: 14 residues. Trimming removed 0 bases from V and 5 bases from J, with 11 bases in between. Per germline, CDR1 SGDLS and CDR2 YYNGEE. CDR3 in DNA: TGTGCCAGCAGCGTAGAGGGCCTCCCTTATGGCTACACCTTC. It is translated as CASSVEGLPYGYTF.

V gene TRBV19 combines with J gene TRBJ1-5; D is ambiguous. CDR1 is LNHDA and CDR2 is SQIVND in the germline V gene (reference sequence). There are 15 residues in the CDR3. With 7 bases removed from V and 0 bases from J, the gap between germline ends came to 13 bases. The CDR3 DNA sequence: TGTGCCAGTATCGAATTTGGGAGTAGCAATCAGCCCCAGCATTTT. This codes for CASIEFGSSNQPQHF.

This clone was observed a single time. The rearrangement links TRBV7-3 to TRBJ2-3; possible D gene TRBD2, 5 bases. The CDR3 is 14 amino acids. V was trimmed by 5 bases and J by 4 bases, leaving 13 bases between them. Per germline, CDR1 SGHTA and CDR2 FQGTGA. CDR3 sequence reads: CASSRGSSADTQYF. CDR3 nucleotide sequence: TGTGCCAGCAGCCGCGGGTCTTCGGCAGATACGCAGTATTTT.

This clone appeared once. The J gene is TRBJ1-5, the V gene TRBV7-2; possible D gene TRBD1, 6 bases. The CDR3 is 15 residues long. V shed 3 bases and J shed 4 bases, with 13 bases lying between them. Germline V CDR1 and CDR2: SGHTA, FQGNSA. In nucleotides, the CDR3 is TGTGCCAGCAGCTTGGAGGGGGTTCGGAATCAGCCCCAGCATTTT. This gives the protein CASSLEGVRNQPQHF.

The V call is TRBV6-5, the J call TRBJ1-6; 7 positions match TRBD1. The germline V gene has CDR1 MNHEY and CDR2 SVGAGI. V shed 4 bases and J 7 bases; nucleotides not matched to a gene: 4. The CDR3 extends over 14 amino acids. The DNA of the CDR3 is TGTGCCAGCAGTTGGGACAGTAACAATTCACCCCTCCACTTT. Translating gives CASSWDSNNSPLHF.

The chain employs TRBV11-2 and TRBJ2-1; 13 nucleotides match TRBD2. The V gene end was trimmed by 5 bases and the J gene end by 5 bases; junction bases not matched to a gene: 6. The CDR3 runs 16 residues. The germline V gene encodes CDR1 SGHAT and CDR2 FQNNGV. CDR3 in amino acids: CASSPRLAGGHNEQFF. Here the CDR3 DNA reads TGTGCCAGCAGCCCCCGACTAGCGGGGGGCCACAATGAGCAGTTCTTC.

The V gene is TRBV19, the J gene TRBJ1-5; D perhaps matches TRBD1 (6 bases). The CDR3 spans 13 residues. The germline V gene has CDR1 LNHDA and CDR2 SQIVND (reference sequence). Trimming took 8 bases from V and 3 from J, leaving 11 bases between them. The CDR3 reads CASFYRDNQPQHF. The CDR3 nucleotides read TGTGCCAGTTTTTACAGGGACAATCAGCCCCAGCATTTT.

The J gene is TRBJ2-1, the V gene TRBV24-1, with D possibly matching TRBD2 (7 bases). There are 15 residues in the CDR3. Trimming pared 8 bases from V and 2 bases from J, leaving 15 bases between. Germline V gene sequence: CDR1 KGHDR, CDR2 SFDVKD. For the CDR3, the DNA is TGTGCCACCACCGATGCGGGGGCCACCTACAATGAGCAGTTCTTC. Its translation is CATTDAGATYNEQFF.

The V gene is TRBV12-3 or TRBV12-4, the J gene TRBJ1-5; D gene ambiguous. The CDR3 runs to 12 residues. V was pared by 3 bases and J by 9 bases, with 9 bases between. For the CDR3, the DNA is TGTGCCAGCAGTTTCTCAAAAACGCCCCAGCATTTT. Translating it yields CASSFSKTPQHF.